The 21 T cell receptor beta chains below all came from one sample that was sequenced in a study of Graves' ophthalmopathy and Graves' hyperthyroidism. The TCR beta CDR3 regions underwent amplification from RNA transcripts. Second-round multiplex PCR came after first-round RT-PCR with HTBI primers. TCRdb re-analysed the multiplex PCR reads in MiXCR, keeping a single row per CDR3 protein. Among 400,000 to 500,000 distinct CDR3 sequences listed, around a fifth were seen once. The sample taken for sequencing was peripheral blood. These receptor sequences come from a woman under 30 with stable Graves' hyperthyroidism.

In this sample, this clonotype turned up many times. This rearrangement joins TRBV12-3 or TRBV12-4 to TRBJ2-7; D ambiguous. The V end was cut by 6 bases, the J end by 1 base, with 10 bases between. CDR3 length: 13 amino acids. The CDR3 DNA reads TGTGCCAGCAGCAACAGCCCGTCCTACGAGCAGTACTTC. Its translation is CASSNSPSYEQYF.

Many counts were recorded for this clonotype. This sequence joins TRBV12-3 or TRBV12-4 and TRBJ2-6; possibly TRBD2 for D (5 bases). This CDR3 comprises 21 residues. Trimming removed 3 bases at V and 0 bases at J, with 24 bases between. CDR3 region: CASSLSIREGQWVSGANVLTF. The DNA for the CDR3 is TGTGCCAGCAGTTTGAGTATTCGGGAAGGGCAGTGGGTCTCTGGGGCCAACGTCCTGACTTTC.

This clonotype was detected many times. In DNA, the CDR3 is TGTGCCAGCAGCCAAGGACAGACGAACACCGGGGAGCTGTTTTTT. Translating it yields CASSQGQTNTGELFF. The rearrangement uses TRBV14 and TRBJ2-2, with D possibly being TRBD1 (5 bases). V was cut by 1 base and J by 0 bases, with 6 bases left in between. The CDR3 covers 15 residues. Germline loops: CDR1 SGHDN, CDR2 FVKESK.

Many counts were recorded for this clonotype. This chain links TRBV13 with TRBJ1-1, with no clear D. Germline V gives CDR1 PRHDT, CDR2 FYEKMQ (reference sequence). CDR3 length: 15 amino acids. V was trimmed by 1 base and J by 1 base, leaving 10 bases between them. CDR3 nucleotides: TGTGCCAGCAGCTTAGTAAGGCAGAAGAACACTGAAGCTTTCTTT. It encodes CASSLVRQKNTEAFF.

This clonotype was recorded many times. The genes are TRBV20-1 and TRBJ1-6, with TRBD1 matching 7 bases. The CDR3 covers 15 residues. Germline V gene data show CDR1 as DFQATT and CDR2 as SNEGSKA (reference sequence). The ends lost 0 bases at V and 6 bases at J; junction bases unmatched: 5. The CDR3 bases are TGCAGTGCTAGAGATCGAGGGACAGTTAATTCACCCCTCCACTTT. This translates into CSARDRGTVNSPLHF.

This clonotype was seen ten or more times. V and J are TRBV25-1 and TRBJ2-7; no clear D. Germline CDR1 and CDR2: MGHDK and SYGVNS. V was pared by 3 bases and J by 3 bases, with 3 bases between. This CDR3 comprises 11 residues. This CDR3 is CASSDHYEQYF. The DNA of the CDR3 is TGTGCCAGCAGTGACCACTACGAGCAGTACTTC.

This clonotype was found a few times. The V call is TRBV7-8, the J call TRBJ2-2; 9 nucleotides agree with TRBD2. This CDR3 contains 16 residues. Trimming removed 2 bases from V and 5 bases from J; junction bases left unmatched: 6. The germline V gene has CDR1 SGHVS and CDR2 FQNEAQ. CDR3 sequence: CASSLIAGVETGELFF. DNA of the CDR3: TGTGCCAGCAGCTTAATAGCGGGAGTAGAGACCGGGGAGCTGTTTTTT.

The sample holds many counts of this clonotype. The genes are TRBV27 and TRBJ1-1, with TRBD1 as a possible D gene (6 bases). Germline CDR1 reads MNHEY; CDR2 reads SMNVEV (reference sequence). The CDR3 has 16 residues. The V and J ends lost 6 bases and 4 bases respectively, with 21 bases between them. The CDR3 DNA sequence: TGTGCCAGCAGATTTATACACAGGGATTTCGGCACTGAAGCTTTCTTT. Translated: CASRFIHRDFGTEAFF.

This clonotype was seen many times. For the CDR3, the DNA is TGTGCCAGCAGCCGGACAGGGGAAAACATTCAGTACTTC. Protein product: CASSRTGENIQYF. The V call is TRBV11-1, the J call TRBJ2-4; 9 bases align to TRBD1. Germline values: CDR1 SGHAT, CDR2 FQDESV (reference sequence). Trimming cost V 5 bases and J 5 bases; bases outside gene matches: 1. The CDR3 is 13 amino acids.

DNA of the CDR3: TGTGCCAGCCCTCCGTCGGGGAGAAACACTGAAGCTTTCTTT. It is translated as CASPPSGRNTEAFF. The chain couples TRBV11-2 to TRBJ1-1; D is uncertain. CDR1 is SGHAT, CDR2 FQNNGV, per germline. V dropped 8 bases and J dropped 2 bases, with 15 bases sitting between them. The CDR3 is 14 residues long.

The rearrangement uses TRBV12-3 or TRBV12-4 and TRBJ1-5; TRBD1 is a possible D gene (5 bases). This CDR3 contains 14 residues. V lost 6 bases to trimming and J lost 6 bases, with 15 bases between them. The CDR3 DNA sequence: TGTGCCAGCAGAACAGGAGGTCGTAGTCAGCCCCAGCATTTT. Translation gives CASRTGGRSQPQHF.

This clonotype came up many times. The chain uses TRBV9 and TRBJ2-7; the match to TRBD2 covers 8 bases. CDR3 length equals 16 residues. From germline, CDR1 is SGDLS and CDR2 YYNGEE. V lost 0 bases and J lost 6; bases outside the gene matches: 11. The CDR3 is CASSVGLRGALSEQYF. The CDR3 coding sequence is TGTGCCAGCAGCGTAGGACTGCGGGGGGCTTTAAGCGAGCAGTACTTC.

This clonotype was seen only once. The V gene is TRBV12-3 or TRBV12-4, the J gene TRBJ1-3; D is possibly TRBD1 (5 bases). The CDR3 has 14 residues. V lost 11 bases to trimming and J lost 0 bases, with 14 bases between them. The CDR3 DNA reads TGTGCCGTTAGAGGGGTAAACTCTGGAAACACCATATATTTT. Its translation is CAVRGVNSGNTIYF.

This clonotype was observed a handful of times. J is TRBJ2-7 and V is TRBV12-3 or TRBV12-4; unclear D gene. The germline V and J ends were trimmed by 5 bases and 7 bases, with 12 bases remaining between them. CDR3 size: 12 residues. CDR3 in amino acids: CASSPPGWEQYF. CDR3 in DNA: TGTGCCAGCAGTCCCCCGGGTTGGGAGCAGTACTTC.

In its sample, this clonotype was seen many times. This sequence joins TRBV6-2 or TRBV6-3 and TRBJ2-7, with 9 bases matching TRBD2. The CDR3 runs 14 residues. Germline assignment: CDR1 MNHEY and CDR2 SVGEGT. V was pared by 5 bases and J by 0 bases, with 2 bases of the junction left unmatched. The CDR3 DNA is TGTGCCAGCAGTATTAGCGGGGGCTCCTACGAGCAGTACTTC. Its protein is CASSISGGSYEQYF.

The CDR3 is CASSQKHPETGGHEQYF. In nucleotides, the CDR3 is TGTGCCAGCAGCCAAAAACACCCCGAGACAGGGGGCCACGAGCAGTACTTC. The chain recombines TRBV7-4 with TRBJ2-7; TRBD1 aligns across 10 bases. The trim removed 5 bases at V and 5 bases at J, leaving 15 bases unmatched. This CDR3 region has 17 residues. The V gene's germline CDR1 is SGHVT and CDR2 SQSDAQ.

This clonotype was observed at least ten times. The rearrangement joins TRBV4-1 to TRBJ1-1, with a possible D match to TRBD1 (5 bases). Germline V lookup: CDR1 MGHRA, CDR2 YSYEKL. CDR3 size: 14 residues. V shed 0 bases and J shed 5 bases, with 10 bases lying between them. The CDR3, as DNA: TGCGCCAGCAGCCAAGATTGGTGGGGGACTGAAGCTTTCTTT. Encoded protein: CASSQDWWGTEAFF.

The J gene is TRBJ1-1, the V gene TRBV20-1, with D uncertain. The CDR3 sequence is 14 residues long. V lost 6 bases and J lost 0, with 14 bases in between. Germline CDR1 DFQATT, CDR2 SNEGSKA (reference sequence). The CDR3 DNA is TGCAGTGCGAGAACCTTGGGGATGAACACTGAAGCTTTCTTT. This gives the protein CSARTLGMNTEAFF.

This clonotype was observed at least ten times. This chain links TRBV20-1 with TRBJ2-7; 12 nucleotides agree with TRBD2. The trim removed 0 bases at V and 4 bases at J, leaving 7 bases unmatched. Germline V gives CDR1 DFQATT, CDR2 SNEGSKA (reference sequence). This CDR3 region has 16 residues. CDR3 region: CSARDPWTSGKYEQYF. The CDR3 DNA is TGCAGTGCTAGAGACCCATGGACTAGCGGGAAGTACGAGCAGTACTTC.

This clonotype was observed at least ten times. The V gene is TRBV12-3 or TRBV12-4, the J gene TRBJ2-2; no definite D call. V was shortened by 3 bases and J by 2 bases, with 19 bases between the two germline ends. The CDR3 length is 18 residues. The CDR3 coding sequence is TGTGCCAGCAGTTTGGGCAGGACCCATAGTCTTAACACCGGGGAGCTGTTTTTT. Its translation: CASSLGRTHSLNTGELFF.

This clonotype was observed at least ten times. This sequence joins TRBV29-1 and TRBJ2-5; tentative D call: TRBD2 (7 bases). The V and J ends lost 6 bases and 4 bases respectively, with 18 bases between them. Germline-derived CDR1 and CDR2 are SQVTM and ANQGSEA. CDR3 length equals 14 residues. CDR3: CSVAYGGGLETQYF. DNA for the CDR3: TGCAGCGTGGCCTATGGCGGGGGCTTAGAGACCCAGTACTTC.